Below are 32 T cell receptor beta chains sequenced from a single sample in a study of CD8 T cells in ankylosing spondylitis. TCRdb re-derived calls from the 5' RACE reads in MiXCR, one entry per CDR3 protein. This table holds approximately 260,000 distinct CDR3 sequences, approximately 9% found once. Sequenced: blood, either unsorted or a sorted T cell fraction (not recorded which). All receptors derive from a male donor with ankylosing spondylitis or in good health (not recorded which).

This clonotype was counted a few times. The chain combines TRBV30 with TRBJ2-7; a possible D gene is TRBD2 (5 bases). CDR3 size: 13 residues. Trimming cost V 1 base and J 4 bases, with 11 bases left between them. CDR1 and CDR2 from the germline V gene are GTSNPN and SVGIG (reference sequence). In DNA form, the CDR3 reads TGTGCCTGGAGTGCGGGAAGGGATTACGAGCAGTACTTC. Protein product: CAWSAGRDYEQYF.

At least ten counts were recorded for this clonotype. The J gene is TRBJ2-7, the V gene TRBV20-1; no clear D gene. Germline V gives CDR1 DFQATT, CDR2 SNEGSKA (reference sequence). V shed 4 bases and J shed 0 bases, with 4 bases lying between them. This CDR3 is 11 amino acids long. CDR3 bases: TGCAGTGCTAAAAGCTCCTACGAGCAGTACTTC. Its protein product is CSAKSSYEQYF.

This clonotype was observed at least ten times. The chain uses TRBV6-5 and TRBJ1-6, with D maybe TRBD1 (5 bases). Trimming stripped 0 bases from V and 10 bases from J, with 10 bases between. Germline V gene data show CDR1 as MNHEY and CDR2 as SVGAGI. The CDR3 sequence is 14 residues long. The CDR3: CASSYSGVGSPLHF. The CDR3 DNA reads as TGTGCCAGCAGTTACTCAGGGGTGGGATCACCCCTCCACTTT.

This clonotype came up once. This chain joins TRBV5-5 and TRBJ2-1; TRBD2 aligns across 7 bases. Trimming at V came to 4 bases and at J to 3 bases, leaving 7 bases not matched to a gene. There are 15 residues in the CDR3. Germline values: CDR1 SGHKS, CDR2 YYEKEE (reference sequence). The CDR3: CASSPGLKDYNEQFF. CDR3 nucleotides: TGTGCCAGCAGCCCGGGACTAAAGGACTACAATGAGCAGTTCTTC.

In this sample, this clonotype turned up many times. CDR3 nucleotide sequence: TGCGCCAGCAGCCAAGAAACAGGGGCTGGTGAGCAGTTCTTC. Protein: CASSQETGAGEQFF. The rearrangement uses TRBV4-3 and TRBJ2-1; TRBD1 agrees at 7 bases. The ends lost 0 bases at V and 9 bases at J; junction bases unmatched: 5. The CDR3 contains 14 residues. CDR1 is LGHNA and CDR2 is YSLEER in the germline V gene.

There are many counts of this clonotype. The CDR3 protein is CASSVGQGRDTQYF. For the CDR3, the DNA is TGTGCCAGCAGCGTAGGTCAGGGGAGGGATACGCAGTATTTT. V gene TRBV9 combines with J gene TRBJ2-3, with D perhaps assigned TRBD1 or TRBD2 (6 bases each). Germline V CDR1 and CDR2: SGDLS, YYNGEE. The CDR3 totals 14 residues. V gave up 0 bases and J gave up 6 bases, with 11 bases separating them.

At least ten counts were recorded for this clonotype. CDR3 nucleotides: TGTGCCAGCAGCTGGGCCGGACTAGTCGGCCGGGTAGTCCCCGGGGAGCTGTTTTTT. As protein: CASSWAGLVGRVVPGELFF. The rearrangement uses TRBV7-6 and TRBJ2-2, with TRBD2 identical over 7 bases. Trimming took 4 bases from V and 6 from J; bases not matched to a gene: 20. Germline-derived CDR1 and CDR2 are SGHVS and FNYEAQ. CDR3 length: 19 residues.

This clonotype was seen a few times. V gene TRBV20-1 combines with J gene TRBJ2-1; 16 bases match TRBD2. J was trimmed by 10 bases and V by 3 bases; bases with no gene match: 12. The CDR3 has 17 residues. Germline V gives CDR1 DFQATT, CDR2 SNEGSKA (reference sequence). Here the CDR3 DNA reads TGCAGTGCTAGTGGCATGGGACTAGCGGGAGGGCCTTTGGAGCAGTTCTTC. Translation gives CSASGMGLAGGPLEQFF.

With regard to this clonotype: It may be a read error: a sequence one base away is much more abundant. In DNA form, the CDR3 reads TGTGCCAGCAGCTTGGAGGTGGCGTTGTATGTTGAGCAGTTCTTC. Protein product: CASSLEVALYVEQFF. This chain uses TRBV5-4 with TRBJ2-1; D gene uncertain. CDR3 length: 15 amino acids. V shed 0 bases and J shed 9 bases, with 16 bases lying between them. Germline V lookup: CDR1 SGHNT, CDR2 YYREEE (reference sequence).

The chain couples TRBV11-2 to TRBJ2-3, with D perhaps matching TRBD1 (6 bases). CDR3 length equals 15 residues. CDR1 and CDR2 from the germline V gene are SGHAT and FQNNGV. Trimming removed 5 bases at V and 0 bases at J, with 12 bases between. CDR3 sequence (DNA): TGTGCCAGCAGCGAACGAGGGGGAAGCACAGATACGCAGTATTTT. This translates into CASSERGGSTDTQYF.

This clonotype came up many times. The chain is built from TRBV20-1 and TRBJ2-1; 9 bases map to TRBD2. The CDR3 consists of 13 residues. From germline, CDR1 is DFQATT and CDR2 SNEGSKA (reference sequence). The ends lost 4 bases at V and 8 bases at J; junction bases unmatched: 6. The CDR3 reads CSATRLAAHEQFF. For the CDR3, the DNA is TGCAGTGCTACCCGACTAGCGGCTCATGAGCAGTTCTTC.

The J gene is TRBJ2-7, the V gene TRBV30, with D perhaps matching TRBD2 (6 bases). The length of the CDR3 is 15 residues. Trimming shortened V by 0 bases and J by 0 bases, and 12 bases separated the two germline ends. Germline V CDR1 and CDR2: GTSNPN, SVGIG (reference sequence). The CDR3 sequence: CAWSVPQTSSYEQYF. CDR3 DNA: TGTGCCTGGAGTGTACCCCAGACTAGCTCCTACGAGCAGTACTTC.

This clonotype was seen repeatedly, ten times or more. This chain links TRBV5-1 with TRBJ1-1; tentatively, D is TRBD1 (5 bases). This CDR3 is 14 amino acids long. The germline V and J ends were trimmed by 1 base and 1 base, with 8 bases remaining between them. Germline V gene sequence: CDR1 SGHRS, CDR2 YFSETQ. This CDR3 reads CASSLMGENTEAFF. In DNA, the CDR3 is TGCGCCAGCAGCTTGATGGGGGAGAACACTGAAGCTTTCTTT.

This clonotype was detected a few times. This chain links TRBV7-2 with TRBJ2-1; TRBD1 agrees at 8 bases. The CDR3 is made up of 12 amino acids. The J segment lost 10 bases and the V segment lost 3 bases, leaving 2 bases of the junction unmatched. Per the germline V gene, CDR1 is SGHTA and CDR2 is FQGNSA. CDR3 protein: CASSLDRAEQFF. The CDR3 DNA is TGTGCCAGCAGCTTGGACAGGGCCGAGCAGTTCTTC.

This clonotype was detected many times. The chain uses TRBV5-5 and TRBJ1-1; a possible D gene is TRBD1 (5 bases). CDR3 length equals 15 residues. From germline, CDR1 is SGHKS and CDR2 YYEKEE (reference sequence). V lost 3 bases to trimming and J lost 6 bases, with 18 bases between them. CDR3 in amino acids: CASSSRFGVRAEAFF. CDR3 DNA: TGTGCCAGCAGCTCCCGATTCGGGGTCAGGGCTGAAGCTTTCTTT.

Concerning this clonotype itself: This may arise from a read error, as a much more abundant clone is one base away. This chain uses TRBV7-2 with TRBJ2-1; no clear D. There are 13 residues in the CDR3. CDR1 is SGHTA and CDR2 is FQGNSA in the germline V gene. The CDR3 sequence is CASSLGTYDEQFF. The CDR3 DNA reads TGTGCCAGCAGCTTAGGGACCTACGATGAGCAGTTCTTC.

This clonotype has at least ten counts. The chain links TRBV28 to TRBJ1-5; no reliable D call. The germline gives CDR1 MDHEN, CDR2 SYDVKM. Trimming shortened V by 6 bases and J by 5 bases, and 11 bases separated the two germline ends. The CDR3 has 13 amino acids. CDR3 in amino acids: CASRGQTYQPQHF. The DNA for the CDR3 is TGTGCCAGCAGAGGGCAGACGTATCAGCCCCAGCATTTT.

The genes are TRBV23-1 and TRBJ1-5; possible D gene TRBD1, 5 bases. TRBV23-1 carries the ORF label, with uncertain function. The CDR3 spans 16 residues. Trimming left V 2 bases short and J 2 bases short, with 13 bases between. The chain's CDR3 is CASSQPAGKGNQPQHF. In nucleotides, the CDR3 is TGCGCCAGCAGTCAACCGGCAGGGAAGGGCAATCAGCCCCAGCATTTT.

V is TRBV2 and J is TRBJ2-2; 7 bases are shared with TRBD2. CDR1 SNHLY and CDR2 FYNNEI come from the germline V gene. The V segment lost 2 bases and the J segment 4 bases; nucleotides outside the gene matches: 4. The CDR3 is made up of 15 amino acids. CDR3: CASSERLAVTGELFF. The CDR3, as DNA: TGTGCCAGCAGTGAACGGCTAGCGGTCACCGGGGAGCTGTTTTTT.

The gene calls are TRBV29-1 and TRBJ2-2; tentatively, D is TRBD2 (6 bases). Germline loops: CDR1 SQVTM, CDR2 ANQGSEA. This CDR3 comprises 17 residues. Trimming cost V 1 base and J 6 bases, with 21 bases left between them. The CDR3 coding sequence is TGCAGCGTTGAAGCGGGGACTCTACCGGGGTTCCCCGGGGAGCTGTTTTTT. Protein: CSVEAGTLPGFPGELFF.

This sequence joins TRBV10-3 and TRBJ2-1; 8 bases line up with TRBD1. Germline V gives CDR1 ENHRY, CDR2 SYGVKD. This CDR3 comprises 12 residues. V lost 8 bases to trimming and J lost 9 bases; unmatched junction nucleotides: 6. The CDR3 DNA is TGTGCCATCGGACAGGGTGAGGGTGAGCAGTTCTTC. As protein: CAIGQGEGEQFF.

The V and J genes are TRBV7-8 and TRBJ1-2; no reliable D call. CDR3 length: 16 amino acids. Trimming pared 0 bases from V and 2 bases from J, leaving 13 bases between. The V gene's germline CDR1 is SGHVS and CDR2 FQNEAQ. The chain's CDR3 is CASSLASGRVNYGYTF. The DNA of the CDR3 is TGTGCCAGCAGCTTAGCGTCGGGGAGGGTAAACTATGGCTACACCTTC.

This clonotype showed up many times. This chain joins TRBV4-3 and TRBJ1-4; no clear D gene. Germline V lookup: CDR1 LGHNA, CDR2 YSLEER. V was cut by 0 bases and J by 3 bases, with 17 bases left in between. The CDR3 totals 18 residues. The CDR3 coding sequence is TGCGCCAGCAGCCAAGATTGGTCGATGAGGGCCCCTAATGAAAAACTGTTTTTT. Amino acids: CASSQDWSMRAPNEKLFF.

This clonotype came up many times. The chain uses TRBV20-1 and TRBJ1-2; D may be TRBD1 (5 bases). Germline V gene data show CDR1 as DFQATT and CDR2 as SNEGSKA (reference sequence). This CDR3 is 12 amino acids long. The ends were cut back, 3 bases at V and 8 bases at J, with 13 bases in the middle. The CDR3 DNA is TGCAGTGCTAGTGAGGGGCCTAACGGCTACACCTTC. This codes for CSASEGPNGYTF.

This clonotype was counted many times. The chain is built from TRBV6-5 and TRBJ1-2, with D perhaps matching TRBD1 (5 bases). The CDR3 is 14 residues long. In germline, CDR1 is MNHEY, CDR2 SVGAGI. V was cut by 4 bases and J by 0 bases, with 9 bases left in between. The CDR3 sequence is CASSFRQSNYGYTF. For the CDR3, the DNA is TGTGCCAGCAGTTTCCGACAGTCTAACTATGGCTACACCTTC.

CDR3 loop: CASSLETVGDRPPPGNTIYF. The CDR3 coding sequence is TGTGCCAGCAGCTTAGAGACGGTTGGGGACAGGCCACCTCCTGGAAACACCATATATTTT. V and J are TRBV11-2 and TRBJ1-3; the match to TRBD1 covers 8 bases. The germline CDR1 and CDR2 sequences are SGHAT and FQNNGV. The CDR3 spans 20 residues. Trimming cost V 0 bases and J 2 bases; bases outside gene matches: 15.

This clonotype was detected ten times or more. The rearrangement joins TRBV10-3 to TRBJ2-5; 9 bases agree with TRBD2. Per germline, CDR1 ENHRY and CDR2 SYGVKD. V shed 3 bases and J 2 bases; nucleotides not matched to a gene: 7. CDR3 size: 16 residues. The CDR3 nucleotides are TGTGCCATCAGTGAACCCGGGACTAGCAATCAAGAGACCCAGTACTTC. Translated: CAISEPGTSNQETQYF.

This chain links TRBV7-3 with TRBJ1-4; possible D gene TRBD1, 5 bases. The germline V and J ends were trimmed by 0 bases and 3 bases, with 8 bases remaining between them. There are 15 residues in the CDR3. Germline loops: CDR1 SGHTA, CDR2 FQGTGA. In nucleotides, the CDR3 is TGTGCCAGCAGCTTAACTGGGGGACCTAATGAAAAACTGTTTTTT. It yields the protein CASSLTGGPNEKLFF. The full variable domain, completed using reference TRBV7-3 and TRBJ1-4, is GAGVSQTPSNKVTEKGKYVELRCDPISGHTALYWYRQSLGQGPEFLIYFQGTGAADDSGLPNDRFFAVRPEGSVSTLKIQRTERGDSAVYLCASSLTGGPNEKLFFGSGTQLSVL.

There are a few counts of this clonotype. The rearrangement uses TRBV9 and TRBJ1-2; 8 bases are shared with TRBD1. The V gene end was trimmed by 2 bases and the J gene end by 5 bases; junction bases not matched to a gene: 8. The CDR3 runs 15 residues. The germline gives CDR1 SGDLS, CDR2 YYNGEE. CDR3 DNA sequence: TGTGCCAGCAGCGTCGAAGGGACAGGATTTTATGGCTACACCTTC. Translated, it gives CASSVEGTGFYGYTF.

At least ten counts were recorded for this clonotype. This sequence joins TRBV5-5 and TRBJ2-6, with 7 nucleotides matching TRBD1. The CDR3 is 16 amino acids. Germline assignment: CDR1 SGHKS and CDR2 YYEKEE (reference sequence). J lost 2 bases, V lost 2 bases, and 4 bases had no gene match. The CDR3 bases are TGTGCCAGCAGCTTACAGGGGATCGCTGGGGCCAACGTCCTGACTTTC. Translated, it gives CASSLQGIAGANVLTF.

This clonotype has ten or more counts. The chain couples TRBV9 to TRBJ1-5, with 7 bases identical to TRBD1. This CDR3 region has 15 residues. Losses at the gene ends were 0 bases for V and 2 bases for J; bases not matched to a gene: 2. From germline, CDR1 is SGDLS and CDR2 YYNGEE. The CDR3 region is CASSVGQGGNQPQHF. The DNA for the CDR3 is TGTGCCAGCAGCGTAGGCCAGGGGGGCAATCAGCCCCAGCATTTT. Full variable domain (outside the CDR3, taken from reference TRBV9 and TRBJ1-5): DSGVTQTPKHLITATGQRVTLRCSPRSGDLSVYWYQQSLDQGLQFLIQYYNGEERAKGNILERFSAQQFPDLHSELNLSSLELGDSALYFCASSVGQGGNQPQHFGDGTRLSIL.

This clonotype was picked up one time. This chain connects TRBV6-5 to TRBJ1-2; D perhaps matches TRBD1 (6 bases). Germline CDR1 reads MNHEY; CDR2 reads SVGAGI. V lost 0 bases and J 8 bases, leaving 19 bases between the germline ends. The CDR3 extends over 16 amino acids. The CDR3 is CASSYSNRALLEGYTF. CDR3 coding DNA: TGTGCCAGCAGTTACTCGAACAGGGCCCTTCTGGAGGGCTACACCTTC.